These 11 T cell receptor beta chains share one sample of origin, sequenced in a study of blood T cell repertoires in COVID-19. The repertoire was sequenced with immunoSEQ multiplex PCR; TCRdb's copy has only in-frame clones and lacks some. The sample holds 100,000 to 120,000 clones, under 75% seen once. Sequencing was carried out using peripheral blood. The receptor source for this set is a woman between 55 and 75 years old with acute or convalescent COVID-19.

This clone was observed a single time. CDR3 DNA sequence: TGTGCCAGTAGTATCGTTAATCAGCCCCAGCATTTT. This translates into CASSIVNQPQHF. The chain has TRBV19 and TRBJ1-5; unclear D gene. The CDR3 has 12 residues. V was cut by 3 bases and J by 4 bases, with 4 bases left in between. Germline values: CDR1 LNHDA, CDR2 SQIVND (reference sequence).

The gene calls are TRBV19 and TRBJ1-5; 8 nucleotides agree with TRBD1. The germline V gene has CDR1 LNHDA and CDR2 SQIVND (reference sequence). Trimming took 4 bases from V and 2 from J; bases not matched to a gene: 16. The CDR3 covers 19 residues. In nucleotides, the CDR3 is TGTGCCAGTAGTACCGACAGGGGCGTCGGCAAGGGTCGCAATCAGCCCCAGCATTTT. This gives the protein CASSTDRGVGKGRNQPQHF.

This rearrangement joins TRBV19 to TRBJ1-1, with TRBD1 identical over 9 bases. Germline V gene data show CDR1 as LNHDA and CDR2 as SQIVND (reference sequence). The CDR3 is 18 residues long. V lost 5 bases and J lost 1; bases outside the gene matches: 14. CDR3 region: CASSPSKPGTGRNTEAFF. Written as DNA, the CDR3 is TGTGCCAGTAGTCCCTCCAAACCAGGGACAGGGAGGAACACTGAAGCTTTCTTT.

The chain employs TRBV30 and TRBJ2-1; the match to TRBD2 covers 14 bases. The CDR3 sequence is 18 residues long. Germline CDR1 is GTSNPN and CDR2 is SVGIG (reference sequence). The V and J ends lost 3 bases and 0 bases, in that order; junction bases with no gene match: 7. Written as DNA, the CDR3 is TGTGCCTGGAGAGCAAAGGGACTAGCGGGGGCCTCCTACAATGAGCAGTTCTTC. As protein: CAWRAKGLAGASYNEQFF. Filled out from reference TRBV30 and TRBJ2-1, the complete variable domain reads SQTIHQWPATLVQPVGSPLSLECTVEGTSNPNLYWYRQAAGRGLQLLFYSVGIGQISSEVPQNLSASRPQDRQFILSSKKLLLSDSGFYLCAWRAKGLAGASYNEQFFGPGTRLTVL.

This clone was picked up a small number of times. The V and J genes are TRBV6-5 and TRBJ1-6; tentatively, D is TRBD1 (5 bases). The length of the CDR3 is 15 residues. V shed 6 bases and J shed 2 bases, with 11 bases lying between them. Germline V gene data show CDR1 as MNHEY and CDR2 as SVGAGI. CDR3 nucleotide sequence: TGTGCCAGCAGAACACAGGCTCCCTATAATTCACCCCTCCACTTT. Its translation: CASRTQAPYNSPLHF.

The rearrangement uses TRBV19 and TRBJ1-5; a weak D match, TRBD1 (5 bases). This CDR3 comprises 16 residues. The germline CDR1 and CDR2 sequences are LNHDA and SQIVND (reference sequence). Trimming shortened V by 3 bases and J by 7 bases, and 19 bases separated the two germline ends. CDR3 in amino acids: CASSISGPSGGQPQHF. CDR3 DNA: TGTGCCAGTAGTATCTCAGGGCCCTCGGGAGGACAGCCCCAGCATTTT.

The rearrangement joins TRBV11-2 to TRBJ2-1, with D possibly matching TRBD2 (5 bases). The CDR3 runs to 17 residues. The germline CDR1 and CDR2 sequences are SGHAT and FQNNGV. V lost 6 bases and J 6 bases, leaving 24 bases between the germline ends. The CDR3, as DNA: TGTGCCAGCAGGGCCTCGCGGGCCCCGATATTGGGCAATGAGCAGTTCTTC. Protein sequence: CASRASRAPILGNEQFF.

V usage is TRBV19 and J usage is TRBJ1-5; 8 positions match TRBD1. Germline values: CDR1 LNHDA, CDR2 SQIVND (reference sequence). Trimming took 7 bases from V and 3 from J; bases not matched to a gene: 11. The CDR3 consists of 16 residues. The CDR3 is CASKSLQGDDNQPQHF. Written as DNA, the CDR3 is TGTGCCAGTAAGAGCTTACAGGGGGATGACAATCAGCCCCAGCATTTT.

This rearrangement joins TRBV6-2 or TRBV6-3 to TRBJ1-1; D unresolved. V was pared by 6 bases and J by 0 bases, with 11 bases between. This CDR3 is 14 amino acids long. The germline V gene encodes CDR1 MNHEY and CDR2 SVGEGT. CDR3 loop: CASSTHPMNTEAFF. DNA for the CDR3: TGTGCCAGCAGCACCCATCCTATGAACACTGAAGCTTTCTTT.

CDR3 DNA sequence: TGTGCCAGCAGCCCAAGATGGCACGGAGGAGATCAGCCCCAGCATTTT. Residues: CASSPRWHGGDQPQHF. The chain uses TRBV4-2 and TRBJ1-5, with D hard to call. CDR3 length: 16 residues. The V end was cut by 4 bases, the J end by 5 bases, with 18 bases between. Germline values: CDR1 LGHNA, CDR2 YNFKEQ.

The V call is TRBV4-3, the J call TRBJ1-2; maybe TRBD1 (6 bases). The V gene's germline CDR1 is LGHNA and CDR2 YSLEER. The length of the CDR3 is 15 residues. Trimming stripped 1 base from V and 6 bases from J, with 15 bases between. The CDR3 protein is CASSQAYQGSNGYTF. The CDR3 bases are TGCGCCAGCAGCCAAGCCTATCAGGGGTCGAATGGCTACACCTTC.